The rows below give T cell receptor beta chains drawn from one sample of a study of CD8 T cells in ankylosing spondylitis. TCRdb reanalysed the 5' RACE reads using MiXCR and keeps one entry per CDR3 protein. Of around 230,000 distinct CDR3 sequences listed, over 7% are singletons. The sequencing input was blood, either unsorted or a sorted T cell fraction (not recorded which). These receptors all stem from a female donor with ankylosing spondylitis or in good health (not recorded which). Each CDR3 is given with its conserved first and last residue. Fields, in order: CDR3 protein, CDR3 DNA, J gene, D gene, clone size, V gene. D genes are given only for firm matches. Size values are once, few and many counts, or a class for expanded clones, and some rows have none.

CDR3aa: CASSQDQGNWTPLHF
CDR3nt: TGCGCCAGCAGCCAAGATCAGGGCAACTGGACACCCCTCCACTTT
j_gene: TRBJ1-6
d_gene: -
abundance: many
v_gene: TRBV4-3

CDR3aa: CSASPGEIVDEQYF
CDR3nt: TGCAGTGCTAGCCCTGGGGAGATAGTCGACGAGCAGTACTTC
j_gene: TRBJ2-7
d_gene: -
abundance: many
v_gene: TRBV20-1

CDR3aa: CSARSDGRADKNIQYF
CDR3nt: TGCAGTGCTAGATCGGATGGGAGGGCTGACAAAAACATTCAGTACTTC
j_gene: TRBJ2-4
d_gene: TRBD2
abundance: many
v_gene: TRBV20-1

CDR3aa: CATSRDRQTEAFF
CDR3nt: TGTGCCACCAGCAGAGATCGTCAGACTGAAGCTTTCTTT
j_gene: TRBJ1-1
d_gene: -
abundance: few
v_gene: TRBV15

CDR3aa: CASSFHATDTQYF
CDR3nt: TGTGCCAGCAGCTTCCACGCCACAGATACGCAGTATTTT
j_gene: TRBJ2-3
d_gene: -
abundance: -
v_gene: TRBV11-2

CDR3aa: CASSDTGRGNGYTF
CDR3nt: TGTGCCAGCAGTGATACAGGGAGAGGGAATGGCTACACCTTC
j_gene: TRBJ1-2
d_gene: -
abundance: many
v_gene: TRBV6-2/TRBV6-3

CDR3aa: CASSLEDGELFF
CDR3nt: TGTGCCAGCAGCTTAGAAGACGGGGAGCTGTTTTTT
j_gene: TRBJ2-2
d_gene: -
abundance: many
v_gene: TRBV7-2

CDR3aa: CASSLGLLPGGRSSTDTQYF
CDR3nt: TGTGCCAGCAGCTTGGGCCTCCTACCGGGAGGACGATCTAGCACAGATACGCAGTATTTT
j_gene: TRBJ2-3
d_gene: TRBD2
abundance: -
v_gene: TRBV7-6

CDR3aa: CASSYHPRLAASTDTQYF
CDR3nt: TGTGCCAGCAGTTACCATCCGAGACTAGCGGCGAGCACAGATACGCAGTATTTT
j_gene: TRBJ2-3
d_gene: TRBD2
abundance: many
v_gene: TRBV6-5

CDR3aa: CASTTGVDQPQHF
CDR3nt: TGTGCCAGCACCACCGGGGTGGATCAGCCCCAGCATTTT
j_gene: TRBJ1-5
d_gene: -
abundance: -
v_gene: TRBV12-3/TRBV12-4

CDR3aa: CSAGYHSGANVLTF
CDR3nt: TGCAGTGCTGGGTACCACTCTGGGGCCAACGTCCTGACTTTC
j_gene: TRBJ2-6
d_gene: -
abundance: few
v_gene: TRBV20-1

CDR3aa: CASRTQRAAGDTQYF
CDR3nt: TGTGCCAGTAGGACCCAGCGGGCCGCGGGGGATACGCAGTATTTT
j_gene: TRBJ2-3
d_gene: -
abundance: -
v_gene: TRBV2

CDR3aa: CASYPTLAGLRSYNEQFF
CDR3nt: TGTGCCAGCTACCCGACTCTAGCGGGACTCCGCTCCTACAATGAGCAGTTCTTC
j_gene: TRBJ2-1
d_gene: TRBD2
abundance: many
v_gene: TRBV6-2/TRBV6-3

CDR3aa: CSARDGTPGLAGRETQYF
CDR3nt: TGCAGTGCTAGAGATGGGACTCCGGGACTAGCGGGAAGAGAGACCCAGTACTTC
j_gene: TRBJ2-5
d_gene: TRBD2
abundance: -
v_gene: TRBV20-1

CDR3aa: CASSRDASSYEQYF
CDR3nt: TGCGCCAGCTCGCGGGACGCGAGCTCCTACGAGCAGTACTTC
j_gene: TRBJ2-7
d_gene: -
abundance: many
v_gene: TRBV10-1

CDR3aa: CASFRDRVITEAFF
CDR3nt: TGTGCCAGCTTCCGGGACAGGGTAATCACTGAAGCTTTCTTT
j_gene: TRBJ1-1
d_gene: TRBD1
abundance: many
v_gene: TRBV18

CDR3aa: CASSPRAEGYEQYF
CDR3nt: TGTGCCAGCTCACCAAGAGCAGAGGGATACGAGCAGTACTTC
j_gene: TRBJ2-7
d_gene: -
abundance: many
v_gene: TRBV18

CDR3aa: CATGPNTGELFF
CDR3nt: TGTGCCACGGGGCCAAACACCGGGGAGCTGTTTTTT
j_gene: TRBJ2-2
d_gene: -
abundance: few
v_gene: TRBV28

CDR3aa: CASSARGQDYSGANVLTF
CDR3nt: TGTGCCAGTAGTGCTAGGGGACAGGATTACTCTGGGGCCAACGTCCTGACTTTC
j_gene: TRBJ2-6
d_gene: TRBD1
abundance: -
v_gene: TRBV19

CDR3aa: CASSTPRGAGYSNQPQHF
CDR3nt: TGTGCCAGTAGTACCCCCCGGGGGGCAGGATATAGCAATCAGCCCCAGCATTTT
j_gene: TRBJ1-5
d_gene: -
abundance: many
v_gene: TRBV19

CDR3aa: CASSFGTYEQYF
CDR3nt: TGTGCCAGCAGCTTTGGCACCTACGAGCAGTACTTC
j_gene: TRBJ2-7
d_gene: -
abundance: many
v_gene: TRBV5-4

CDR3aa: CSVVTGTDTQYF
CDR3nt: TGCAGCGTTGTTACAGGGACAGATACGCAGTATTTT
j_gene: TRBJ2-3
d_gene: -
abundance: many
v_gene: TRBV29-1

CDR3aa: CASRKLAGGHEQYF
CDR3nt: TGTGCCAGCAGGAAACTAGCGGGAGGCCACGAGCAGTACTTC
j_gene: TRBJ2-7
d_gene: TRBD2
abundance: -
v_gene: TRBV11-2

CDR3aa: CASSERGRHEQYF
CDR3nt: TGTGCCAGCAGTGAAAGGGGTCGGCACGAGCAGTACTTC
j_gene: TRBJ2-7
d_gene: -
abundance: -
v_gene: TRBV2

CDR3aa: CASSIGGLTYEQYF
CDR3nt: TGTGCCAGTAGTATAGGCGGCCTCACCTACGAGCAGTACTTC
j_gene: TRBJ2-7
d_gene: -
abundance: many
v_gene: TRBV19

CDR3aa: CASSPPYQETQYF
CDR3nt: TGTGCCAGCAGCCCTCCGTACCAAGAGACCCAGTACTTC
j_gene: TRBJ2-5
d_gene: -
abundance: many
v_gene: TRBV13

CDR3aa: CASSLGRVDEQYF
CDR3nt: TGTGCCAGCAGCTTGGGCAGGGTAGACGAGCAGTACTTC
j_gene: TRBJ2-7
d_gene: -
abundance: many
v_gene: TRBV7-6

CDR3aa: CASATSGRSTDTQYF
CDR3nt: TGTGCCAGCGCAACTAGCGGGAGGTCCACAGATACGCAGTATTTT
j_gene: TRBJ2-3
d_gene: TRBD2
abundance: many
v_gene: TRBV12-3/TRBV12-4

CDR3aa: CASSYLGENEQFF
CDR3nt: TGTGCCAGCAGTTACCTGGGGGAGAATGAGCAGTTCTTC
j_gene: TRBJ2-1
d_gene: -
abundance: -
v_gene: TRBV6-6

CDR3aa: CASRGNNQPQHF
CDR3nt: TGTGCCAGCCGGGGGAACAATCAGCCCCAGCATTTT
j_gene: TRBJ1-5
d_gene: -
abundance: many
v_gene: TRBV2

CDR3aa: CASRAGEAGANVLTF
CDR3nt: TGCGCCAGCAGGGCGGGAGAAGCAGGGGCCAACGTCCTGACTTTC
j_gene: TRBJ2-6
d_gene: TRBD2
abundance: many
v_gene: TRBV5-1